This T cell receptor beta chain comes out of a study of tumor-infiltrating lymphocytes in localized non-small cell lung cancer. Looking at the study overall: From each patient, both tumor and uninvolved lung, non-adjacent to tumor, were sampled.

V was cut by 8 bases and J by 6 bases, with 14 bases left in between. The CDR3 runs 12 residues. The germline gives CDR1 SNHLY, CDR2 FYNNEI. Points from the study as a whole: Technical variation could not be separated from intratumor heterogeneity here. T-cell fraction did not differ between immunotypes IM1 and IM2.

Concerning this clone: Its antigen is still unknown.

Assay used: immunoSEQ multiplex PCR; TCRdb lists only in-frame clones, some missing. Of 9,500 to 15,000 clones listed, around 76% are singletons. The TCR was taken from a human donor with non-small cell lung cancer. Material: uninvolved lung tissue not adjacent to the tumor. This chain connects TRBV2 to TRBJ2-7, with a weak D call TRBD2 (6 bases). CDR3 nucleotide sequence: TGTGCCAGCTCCCCGGGGGAGGCCGAGCAGTACTTC. It encodes CASSPGEAEQYF. Combining the CDR3 with reference TRBV2 and TRBJ2-7 gives the whole variable domain EPEVTQTPSHQVTQMGQEVILRCVPISNHLYFYWYRQILGQKVEFLVSFYNNEISEKSEIFDDQFSVERPDGSNFTLKIRSTKLEDSAMYFCASSPGEAEQYFGPGTRLTVT.